A single sample gave rise to the 22 T cell receptor beta chains below, sequenced in a study of shared clonotypes between healthy human individuals. Repertoires were generated with immunoSEQ multiplex PCR, while TCRdb's copy carries only in-frame clones and drops some. This sample has 2 million to 2.5 million clones, with 92% found just once. Sequenced input: naive CD4+ T cells from PBMCs. This sample's subset: CD45RA+ positively selected. These receptors were taken from a man aged 18 to 30 in good health. Some clones in this sample may be carry-over from other donors' samples.

The chain joins TRBV6-5 to TRBJ2-7; 7 bases fit TRBD1. The V gene's germline CDR1 is MNHEY and CDR2 SVGAGI. Germline trimming cut 8 bases from V and 2 bases from J; bases unmatched to any gene: 6. This CDR3 is 13 amino acids long. This CDR3 reads CASRTGPTYEQYF. The CDR3 DNA sequence: TGTGCCAGCCGGACAGGCCCGACCTACGAGCAGTACTTC.

The chain joins TRBV5-1 to TRBJ2-2; the match to TRBD1 covers 10 bases. With V trimmed by 2 bases and J by 6 bases, 4 bases remained unmatched. This CDR3 region has 15 residues. CDR1 SGHRS and CDR2 YFSETQ come from the germline V gene. CDR3 protein: CASSFGTGVAGELFF. The CDR3 DNA sequence: TGCGCCAGCAGCTTCGGGACAGGGGTCGCCGGGGAGCTGTTTTTT.

This clone has a single count. The gene calls are TRBV18 and TRBJ2-5; the D gene is possibly TRBD1 (6 bases). The last part of the DNA fits TRBJ2-7 better; the J call may be wrong. Germline CDR1 is KGHSH and CDR2 is LQKENI. The length of the CDR3 is 15 residues. The CDR3 coding sequence is TGTGCCAGCTCACTAGCACAGGGCCACTCCTACGAGCAGTACTTC. As protein: CASSLAQGHSYEQYF.

This chain connects TRBV5-1 to TRBJ1-4; TRBD1 matches 8 bases. The germline gives CDR1 SGHRS, CDR2 YFSETQ. Germline trimming cut 5 bases from V and 8 bases from J; bases unmatched to any gene: 11. CDR3 length: 15 residues. The CDR3 DNA follows: TGCGCCAGCAGTTATACAGGGGGAACGGGGGAAAAACTGTTTTTT. Encoded protein: CASSYTGGTGEKLFF.

The chain is built from TRBV7-2 and TRBJ2-3, with D unclear. Per the germline V gene, CDR1 is SGHTA and CDR2 is FQGNSA. The CDR3 loop spans 11 amino acids. The V end was cut by 8 bases, the J end by 6 bases, with 9 bases between. Here the CDR3 DNA reads TGTGCCAGCTCCTATGCCGATACGCAGTATTTT. Its translation is CASSYADTQYF. The full variable domain, with the rest looked up from reference TRBV7-2 and TRBJ2-3, is GAGVSQSPSNKVTEKGKDVELRCDPISGHTALYWYRQSLGQGLEFLIYFQGNSAPDKSGLPSDRFSAERTGGSVSTLTIQRTQQEDSAVYLCASSYADTQYFGPGTRLTVL.

This sequence joins TRBV14 and TRBJ1-3; weak D call: TRBD1 (6 bases). Between the trimmed V and J ends, which lost 0 bases and 2 bases, there was a span of 14 bases. Germline V gene sequence: CDR1 SGHDN, CDR2 FVKESK. The CDR3 is 17 amino acids. The CDR3: CASSQDWGAWPGNTIYF. The CDR3 DNA sequence: TGTGCCAGCAGCCAAGATTGGGGGGCCTGGCCTGGAAACACCATATATTTT.

The rearrangement uses TRBV6-6 and TRBJ1-5; TRBD1 agrees at 7 bases. J was trimmed by 7 bases and V by 6 bases; bases with no gene match: 9. Germline CDR1 reads MNHNY; CDR2 reads SVGAGI (reference sequence). The CDR3 contains 14 residues. CDR3 sequence (DNA): TGTGCCAGCAGAGGACAGGTGGATGTCCAGCCCCAGCATTTT. Amino acid sequence: CASRGQVDVQPQHF.

The genes are TRBV4-3 and TRBJ2-7; no firm D call. CDR1 is LGHNA, CDR2 YSLEER, per germline. V was trimmed by 0 bases and J by 3 bases, leaving 12 bases between them. This CDR3 comprises 15 residues. CDR3 sequence: CASSQDIARIYEQYF. The CDR3 DNA reads TGCGCCAGCAGCCAAGATATCGCCCGCATCTACGAGCAGTACTTC.

The chain combines TRBV5-6 with TRBJ1-2; 7 bases agree with TRBD1. This CDR3 has 14 residues. Germline CDR1 reads SGHDT; CDR2 reads YYEEEE. With V trimmed by 5 bases and J by 3 bases, 7 bases remained unmatched. The CDR3 nucleotides are TGTGCCAGCAGTGGATTCAGGGGGGACTATGGCTACACCTTC. It codes for CASSGFRGDYGYTF.

In regard to this clone: This sample includes further DNA sequences coding for the same CDR3. The chain couples TRBV5-4 to TRBJ1-1; unclear D gene. Germline loops: CDR1 SGHNT, CDR2 YYREEE (reference sequence). Trimming removed 0 bases from V and 0 bases from J, with 0 bases in between. The CDR3 spans 12 residues. Written as DNA, the CDR3 is TGTGCCAGCAGCTTGGTGAACACTGAAGCTTTCTTT. Translated: CASSLVNTEAFF.

The CDR3 sequence: CASSLSQADQPQHF. CDR3 bases: TGTGCCAGCAGCTTGTCCCAGGCAGATCAGCCCCAGCATTTT. The genes are TRBV5-5 and TRBJ1-5; D call uncertain. Per germline, CDR1 SGHKS and CDR2 YYEKEE (reference sequence). The CDR3 length is 14 residues. Trimming cost V 1 base and J 5 bases, with 10 bases left between them.

V and J are TRBV11-2 and TRBJ1-4, with TRBD1 matching 7 bases. Per the germline V gene, CDR1 is SGHAT and CDR2 is FQNNGV. The CDR3 spans 15 residues. The ends lost 5 bases at V and 8 bases at J; junction bases unmatched: 11. The CDR3 coding sequence is TGTGCCAGCAGCCCCACCGGGACAGCGTACGAAAAACTGTTTTTT. Its protein product is CASSPTGTAYEKLFF.

This clone was observed a handful of times. The V and J genes are TRBV6-1 and TRBJ1-1; D ambiguous. Deletions cut 4 bases from V and 1 base from J, with 7 bases between. CDR3 size: 13 residues. Germline V CDR1 and CDR2: MNHNS, SASEGT. CDR3 nucleotide sequence: TGTGCCAGCAGTGTTCAGTGGAACACTGAAGCTTTCTTT. Protein sequence: CASSVQWNTEAFF.

The chain has TRBV4-1 and TRBJ2-5; no clear D gene. There are 14 residues in the CDR3. Germline V gene data show CDR1 as MGHRA and CDR2 as YSYEKL. Trimming took 0 bases from V and 2 from J, leaving 7 bases between them. CDR3 DNA sequence: TGCGCCAGCAGCCAAGAGTGGGTACAAGAGACCCAGTACTTC. Protein: CASSQEWVQETQYF.

The chain couples TRBV28 to TRBJ2-7; D might be TRBD1 or TRBD2, each matching 5 bases. Per germline, CDR1 MDHEN and CDR2 SYDVKM. The CDR3 contains 15 residues. The ends were cut back, 4 bases at V and 6 bases at J, with 19 bases in the middle. The CDR3 loop reads CASSSQGPRIIEQYF. The CDR3 DNA reads TGTGCCAGCAGTTCCCAGGGACCCCGGATCATCGAGCAGTACTTC.

The rearrangement uses TRBV7-2 and TRBJ2-5, with D perhaps matching TRBD1 (6 bases). CDR1 SGHTA and CDR2 FQGNSA come from the germline V gene. The CDR3 runs 16 residues. V was clipped by 4 bases and J by 1 base, with 16 bases between them. DNA of the CDR3: TGTGCCAGCAGCTCAAAGGGGCAGGGGACCCAAGAGACCCAGTACTTC. Its protein product is CASSSKGQGTQETQYF.

With regard to this clone: Other DNA sequences from this sample encode an identical CDR3 as well. The CDR3 DNA reads TGTGCCAGTTCTAGGACCGTTGTGGAGACCCAGTACTTC. This gives the protein CASSRTVVETQYF. The rearrangement links TRBV9 to TRBJ2-5; D is ambiguous. Trimming stripped 8 bases from V and 5 bases from J, with 16 bases between. The CDR3 sequence is 13 residues long. From germline, CDR1 is SGDLS and CDR2 YYNGEE.

V usage is TRBV11-3 and J usage is TRBJ2-1, with TRBD2 matching 11 bases. Germline loops: CDR1 SGHNT, CDR2 YENEEA. This CDR3 contains 14 residues. The ends lost 8 bases at V and 7 bases at J; junction bases unmatched: 7. This CDR3 is CASQLAGGLNEQFF. The CDR3 nucleotides are TGTGCCAGCCAATTAGCGGGAGGGCTAAATGAGCAGTTCTTC.

The rearrangement uses TRBV11-3 and TRBJ2-1; 10 positions agree with TRBD2. There are 17 residues in the CDR3. The junction had 11 bases not matched to a gene; V was cut back by 1 base and J by 8 bases. Germline CDR1 reads SGHNT; CDR2 reads YENEEA. In DNA form, the CDR3 reads TGTGCCAGCAGCTTAGTGGCAGGACTAGCGGCGCGTGATGAGCAGTTCTTC. Translation: CASSLVAGLAARDEQFF.

The chain has TRBV6-1 and TRBJ2-7; a weak D match, TRBD2 (6 bases). Per germline, CDR1 MNHNS and CDR2 SASEGT. V gave up 3 bases and J gave up 2 bases, with 11 bases separating them. CDR3 length: 14 residues. Written as DNA, the CDR3 is TGTGCCAGCAGTGAGTTAGCGGACCCCTACGAGCAGTACTTC. Encoded protein: CASSELADPYEQYF.

This clone was found a few times. This chain uses TRBV7-8 with TRBJ2-1, with TRBD2 matching 12 bases. The CDR3 totals 20 residues. V trimming: 5 bases; J trimming: 0 bases; junction bases outside the gene matches: 14. CDR1 is SGHVS and CDR2 is FQNEAQ in the germline V gene. The CDR3 protein is CASSPRTSGTAQSSYNEQFF. The CDR3, as DNA: TGTGCCAGCAGCCCCCGGACTAGCGGGACCGCCCAAAGCTCCTACAATGAGCAGTTCTTC.

This clone is a singleton in its sample. This chain links TRBV19 with TRBJ2-3; 12 positions match TRBD2. This CDR3 has 15 residues. V lost 4 bases and J lost 3; bases outside the gene matches: 2. Per germline, CDR1 LNHDA and CDR2 SQIVND (reference sequence). The CDR3 DNA is TGTGCCAGTAGTAGGACTAGCGGGAAAACAGATACGCAGTATTTT. The encoded protein is CASSRTSGKTDTQYF. The full variable domain, in which reference TRBV19 and TRBJ2-3 provide the parts outside the CDR3, is DGGITQSPKYLFRKEGQNVTLSCEQNLNHDAMYWYRQDPGQGLRLIYYSQIVNDFQKGDIAEGYSVSREKKESFPLTVTSAQKNPTAFYLCASSRTSGKTDTQYFGPGTRLTVL.